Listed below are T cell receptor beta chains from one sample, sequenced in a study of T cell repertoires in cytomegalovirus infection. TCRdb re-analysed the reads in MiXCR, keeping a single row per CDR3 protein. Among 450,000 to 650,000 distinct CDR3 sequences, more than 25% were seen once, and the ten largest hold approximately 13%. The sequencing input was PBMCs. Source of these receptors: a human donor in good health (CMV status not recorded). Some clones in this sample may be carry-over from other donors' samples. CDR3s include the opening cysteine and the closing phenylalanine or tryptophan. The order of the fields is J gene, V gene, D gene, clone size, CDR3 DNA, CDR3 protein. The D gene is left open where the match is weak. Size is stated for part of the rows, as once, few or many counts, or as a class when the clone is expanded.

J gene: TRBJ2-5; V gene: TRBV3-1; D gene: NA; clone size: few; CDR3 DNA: TGTGCCAGCAAATCCTCAGAGACCCAGTACTTC; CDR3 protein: CASKSSETQYF
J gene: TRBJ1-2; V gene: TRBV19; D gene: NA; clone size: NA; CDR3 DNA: TGTGCCAGTAGTATGAAGATGAACTATGGCTACACCTTC; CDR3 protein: CASSMKMNYGYTF
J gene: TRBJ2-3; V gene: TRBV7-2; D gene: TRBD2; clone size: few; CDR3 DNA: TGTGCCAGCAGCTTAGGACCACGTGGACTAGCGGGAGGGCCCACTCCACCTAGCACAGATACGCAGTATTTT; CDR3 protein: CASSLGPRGLAGGPTPPSTDTQYF
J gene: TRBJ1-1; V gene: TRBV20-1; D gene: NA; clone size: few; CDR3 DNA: TGCAGTGCTGGTCCCGGGGCTGAAGCTTTCTTT; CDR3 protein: CSAGPGAEAFF
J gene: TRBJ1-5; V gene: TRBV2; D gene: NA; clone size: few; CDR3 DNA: TGTGCCAGCAGTGAGGCCGGTGGGGCAATAAATCAGCCCCAGCATTTT; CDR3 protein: CASSEAGGAINQPQHF
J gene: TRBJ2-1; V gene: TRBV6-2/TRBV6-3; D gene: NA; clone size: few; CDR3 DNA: TGTGCCAGCAGTTTTTACGGGCGTCGCAGGTACAATGAGCAGTTCTTC; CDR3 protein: CASSFYGRRRYNEQFF
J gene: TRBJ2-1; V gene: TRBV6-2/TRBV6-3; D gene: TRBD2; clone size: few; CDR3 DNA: TGTGCCAGCAGTCCCCGTCTAGCGGATTCCTACAATGAGCAGTTCTTC; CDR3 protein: CASSPRLADSYNEQFF
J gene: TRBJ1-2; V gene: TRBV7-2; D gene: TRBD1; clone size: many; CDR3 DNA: TGTGCCAGCAGCTTAGTCGAGGGGGCCTATGGCTACACCTTC; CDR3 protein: CASSLVEGAYGYTF
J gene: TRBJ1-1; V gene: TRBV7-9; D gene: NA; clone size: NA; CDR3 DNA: TGTGCCAGCAGCTGGACAGACACGAACACTGAAGCTTTCTTT; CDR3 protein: CASSWTDTNTEAFF
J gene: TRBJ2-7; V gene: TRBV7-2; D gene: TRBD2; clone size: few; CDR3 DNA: TGTGCCAGCAGCTCCCCGGGACTAGCGGGATCGATCTGGGACGGCAACGAGCAGTACTTC; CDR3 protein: CASSSPGLAGSIWDGNEQYF
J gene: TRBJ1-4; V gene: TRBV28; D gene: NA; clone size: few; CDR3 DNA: TGTGCCAGCAGGGATAACTATGAAAAACTGTTTTTT; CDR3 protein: CASRDNYEKLFF
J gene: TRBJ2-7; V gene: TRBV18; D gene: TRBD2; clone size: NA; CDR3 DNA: TGTGCCAGCTCACCACGGCTAGCGGGAGAGGGTAACGAGCAGTACTTC; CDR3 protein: CASSPRLAGEGNEQYF
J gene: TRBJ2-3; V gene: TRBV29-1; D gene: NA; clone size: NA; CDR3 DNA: TGCAGCGGTGGGAGGGGGAATACGCAGTATTTT; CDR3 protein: CSGGRGNTQYF
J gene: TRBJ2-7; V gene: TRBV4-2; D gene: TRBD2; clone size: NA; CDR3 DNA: TGTGCCAGCAGCCCCAAGACTAGCGGGAGGAAGGACGAGCAGTACTTC; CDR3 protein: CASSPKTSGRKDEQYF
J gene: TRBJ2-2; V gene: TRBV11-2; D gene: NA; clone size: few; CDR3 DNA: TGTGCCAGCAGCCTTGAGGACAGTTTACGTGCCCTGTTTTTT; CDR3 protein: CASSLEDSLRALFF
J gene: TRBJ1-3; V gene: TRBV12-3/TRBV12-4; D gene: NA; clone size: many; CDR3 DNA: TGTGCCAGCAGTTTTTACGGCGAGGGTGACACCATATATTTT; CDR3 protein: CASSFYGEGDTIYF
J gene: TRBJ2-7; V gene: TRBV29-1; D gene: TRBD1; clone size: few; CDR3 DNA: TGCAGCATTGGACAGGGACCTTACGAGCAGTACTTC; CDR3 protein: CSIGQGPYEQYF
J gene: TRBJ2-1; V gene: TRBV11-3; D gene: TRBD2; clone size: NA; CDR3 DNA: TGTGCCAGCAGCACATATAGCGGGAGGGCCGACTACAATGAGCAGTTCTTC; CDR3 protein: CASSTYSGRADYNEQFF
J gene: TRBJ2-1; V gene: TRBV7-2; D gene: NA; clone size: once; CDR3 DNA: TGTGCCAACAGCGCCGGGACAAGCAGGTACAATGAGCAGTTCTTC; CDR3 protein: CANSAGTSRYNEQFF
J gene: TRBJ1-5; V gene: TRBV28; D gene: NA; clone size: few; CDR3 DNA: TGTGCCAGCAGCTGGGAACCGACAGGAAGCAATCAGCCCCAGCATTTT; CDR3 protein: CASSWEPTGSNQPQHF